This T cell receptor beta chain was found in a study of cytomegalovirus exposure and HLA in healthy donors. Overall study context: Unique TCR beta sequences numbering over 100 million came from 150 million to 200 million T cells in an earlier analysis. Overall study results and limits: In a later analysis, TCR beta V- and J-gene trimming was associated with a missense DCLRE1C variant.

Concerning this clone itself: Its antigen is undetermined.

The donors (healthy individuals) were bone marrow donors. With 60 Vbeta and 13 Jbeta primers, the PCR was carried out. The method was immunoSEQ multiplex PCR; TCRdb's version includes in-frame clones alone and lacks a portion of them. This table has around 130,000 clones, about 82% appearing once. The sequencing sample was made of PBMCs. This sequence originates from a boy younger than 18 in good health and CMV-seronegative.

The CDR3 DNA reads TGTGCCAGCAGTTACCCCCGCGGGCGGACAGATACGCAGTATTTT. It yields the protein CASSYPRGRTDTQYF. The chain joins TRBV5-6 to TRBJ2-3, with D perhaps matching TRBD2 (5 bases). V lost 5 bases to trimming and J lost 3 bases, with 16 bases between them. CDR1 is SGHDT, CDR2 YYEEEE, per germline. The CDR3 runs to 15 residues.